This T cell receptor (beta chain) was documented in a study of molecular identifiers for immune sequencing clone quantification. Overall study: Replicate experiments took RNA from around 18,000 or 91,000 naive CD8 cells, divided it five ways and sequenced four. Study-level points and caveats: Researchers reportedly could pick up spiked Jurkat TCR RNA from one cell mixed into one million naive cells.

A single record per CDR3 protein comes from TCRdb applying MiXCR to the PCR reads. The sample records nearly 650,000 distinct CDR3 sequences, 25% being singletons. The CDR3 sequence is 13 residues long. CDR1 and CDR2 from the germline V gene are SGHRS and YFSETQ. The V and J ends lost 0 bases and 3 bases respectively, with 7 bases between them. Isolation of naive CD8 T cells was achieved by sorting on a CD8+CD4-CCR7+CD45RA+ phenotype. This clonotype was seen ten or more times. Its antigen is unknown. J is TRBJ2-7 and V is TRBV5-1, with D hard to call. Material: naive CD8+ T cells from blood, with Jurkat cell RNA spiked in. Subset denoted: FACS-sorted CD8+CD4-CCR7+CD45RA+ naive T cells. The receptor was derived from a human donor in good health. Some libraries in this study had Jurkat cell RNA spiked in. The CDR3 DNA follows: TGCGCCAGCAGCTTGGACCCGGGCTACGAGCAGTACTTC. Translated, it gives CASSLDPGYEQYF.